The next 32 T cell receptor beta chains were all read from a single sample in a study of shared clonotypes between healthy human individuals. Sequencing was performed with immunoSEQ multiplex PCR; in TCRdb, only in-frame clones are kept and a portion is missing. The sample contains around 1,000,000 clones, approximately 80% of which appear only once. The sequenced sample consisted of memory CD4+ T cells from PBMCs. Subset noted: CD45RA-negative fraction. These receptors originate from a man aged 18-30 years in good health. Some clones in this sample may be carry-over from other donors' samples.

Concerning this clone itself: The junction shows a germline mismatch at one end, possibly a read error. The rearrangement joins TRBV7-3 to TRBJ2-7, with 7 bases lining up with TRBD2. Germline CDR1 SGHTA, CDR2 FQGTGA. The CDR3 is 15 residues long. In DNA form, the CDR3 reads TGTGCCAGCAGCCTAACCGGGACTACCGCCTACGAGCAGTACTTC. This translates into CASSLTGTTAYEQYF.

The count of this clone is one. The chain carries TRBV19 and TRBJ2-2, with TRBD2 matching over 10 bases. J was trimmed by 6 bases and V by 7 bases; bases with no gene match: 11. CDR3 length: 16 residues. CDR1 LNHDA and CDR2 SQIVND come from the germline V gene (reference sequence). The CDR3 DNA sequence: TGTGCCAGTACAGACAGGGCCCTAGCGGGAGCCGGGGAGCTGTTTTTT. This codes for CASTDRALAGAGELFF.

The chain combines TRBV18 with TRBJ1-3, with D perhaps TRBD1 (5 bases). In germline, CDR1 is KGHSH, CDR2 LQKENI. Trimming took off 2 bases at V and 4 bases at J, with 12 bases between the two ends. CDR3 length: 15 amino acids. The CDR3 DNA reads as TGTGCCAGCTCACCAACCGGGGCAAGGGGAAACACCATATATTTT. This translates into CASSPTGARGNTIYF. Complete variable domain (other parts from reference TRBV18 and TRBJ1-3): NAGVMQNPRHLVRRRGQEARLRCSPMKGHSHVYWYRQLPEEGLKFMVYLQKENIIDESGMPKERFSAEFPKEGPSILRIQQVVRGDSAAYFCASSPTGARGNTIYFGEGSWLTVV.

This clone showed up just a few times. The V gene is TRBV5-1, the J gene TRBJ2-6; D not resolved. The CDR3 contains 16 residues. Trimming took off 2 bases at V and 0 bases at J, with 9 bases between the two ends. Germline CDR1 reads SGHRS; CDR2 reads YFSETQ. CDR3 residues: CASSFRFLSGANVLTF. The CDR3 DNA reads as TGCGCCAGCAGCTTTCGCTTCCTCTCTGGGGCCAACGTCCTGACTTTC.

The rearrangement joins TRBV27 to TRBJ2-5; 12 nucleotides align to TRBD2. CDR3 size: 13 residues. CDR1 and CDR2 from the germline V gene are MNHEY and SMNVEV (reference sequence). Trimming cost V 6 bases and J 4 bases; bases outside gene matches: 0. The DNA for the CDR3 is TGTGCCAGCAGGGGACTAGCGGGAGAGACCCAGTACTTC. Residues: CASRGLAGETQYF.

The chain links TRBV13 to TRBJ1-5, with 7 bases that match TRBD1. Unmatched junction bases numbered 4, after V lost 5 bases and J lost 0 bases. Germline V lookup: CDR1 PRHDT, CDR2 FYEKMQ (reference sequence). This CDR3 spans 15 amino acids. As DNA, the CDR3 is TGTGCCAGCAGCCGGGGACAGCATAGCAATCAGCCCCAGCATTTT. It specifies CASSRGQHSNQPQHF.

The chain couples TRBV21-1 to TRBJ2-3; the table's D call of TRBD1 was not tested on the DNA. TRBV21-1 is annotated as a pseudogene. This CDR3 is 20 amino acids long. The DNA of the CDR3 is TGTGCCAGCAGCCAAAAGACAGGCCCAAGGATTAAGGAGGACACAGATACGCAGTATTTT. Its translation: CASSQKTGPRIKEDTDTQYF.

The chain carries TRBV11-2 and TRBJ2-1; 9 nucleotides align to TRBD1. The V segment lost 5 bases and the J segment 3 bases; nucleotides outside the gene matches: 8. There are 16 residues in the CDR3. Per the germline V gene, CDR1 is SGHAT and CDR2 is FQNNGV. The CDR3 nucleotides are TGTGCCAGCAGCCTTGCCGGGACAGGGAGCTACAATGAGCAGTTCTTC. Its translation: CASSLAGTGSYNEQFF. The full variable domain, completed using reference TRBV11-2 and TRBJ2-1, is EAGVAQSPRYKIIEKRQSVAFWCNPISGHATLYWYQQILGQGPKLLIQFQNNGVVDDSQLPKDRFSAERLKGVDSTLKIQPAKLEDSAVYLCASSLAGTGSYNEQFFGPGTRLTVL.

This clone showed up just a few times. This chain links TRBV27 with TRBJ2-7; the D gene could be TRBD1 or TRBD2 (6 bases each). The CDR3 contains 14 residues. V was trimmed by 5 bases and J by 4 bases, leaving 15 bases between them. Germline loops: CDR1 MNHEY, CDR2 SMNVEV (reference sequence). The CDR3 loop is CASSPRGTSYEQYF. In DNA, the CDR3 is TGTGCCAGCAGTCCACGCGGGACATCTTACGAGCAGTACTTC.

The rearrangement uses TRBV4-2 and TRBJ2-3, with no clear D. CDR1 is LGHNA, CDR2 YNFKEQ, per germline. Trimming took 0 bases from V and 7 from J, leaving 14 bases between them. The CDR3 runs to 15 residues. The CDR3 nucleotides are TGTGCCAGCAGCCAAGAAACGGCGGAACCGAATACGCAGTATTTT. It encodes CASSQETAEPNTQYF.

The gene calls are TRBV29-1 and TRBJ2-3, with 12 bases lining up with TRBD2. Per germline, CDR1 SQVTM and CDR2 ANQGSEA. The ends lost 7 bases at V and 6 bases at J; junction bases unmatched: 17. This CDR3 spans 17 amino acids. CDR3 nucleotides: TGCAGCGCCCACTCTTTTATGACTAGCGGGAGAGGGGATACGCAGTATTTT. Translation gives CSAHSFMTSGRGDTQYF.

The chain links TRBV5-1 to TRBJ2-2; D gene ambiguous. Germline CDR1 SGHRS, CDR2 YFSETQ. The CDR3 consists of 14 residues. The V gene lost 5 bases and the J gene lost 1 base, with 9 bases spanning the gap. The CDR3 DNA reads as TGCGCCAGCAGTAGTCTGCAGAACACCGGGGAGCTGTTTTTT. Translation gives CASSSLQNTGELFF.

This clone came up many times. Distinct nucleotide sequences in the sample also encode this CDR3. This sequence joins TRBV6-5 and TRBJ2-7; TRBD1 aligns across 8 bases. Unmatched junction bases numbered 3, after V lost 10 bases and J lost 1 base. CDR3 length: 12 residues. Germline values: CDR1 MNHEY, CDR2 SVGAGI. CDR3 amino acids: CATRQGSYEQYF. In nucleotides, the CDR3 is TGTGCCACTCGACAGGGGTCCTACGAGCAGTACTTC.

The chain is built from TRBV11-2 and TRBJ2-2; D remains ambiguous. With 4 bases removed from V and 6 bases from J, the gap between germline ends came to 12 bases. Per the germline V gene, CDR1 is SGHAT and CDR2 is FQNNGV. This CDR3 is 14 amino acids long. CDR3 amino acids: CASSSPTGAGELFF. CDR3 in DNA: TGTGCCAGCAGCTCACCGACCGGCGCCGGGGAGCTGTTTTTT.

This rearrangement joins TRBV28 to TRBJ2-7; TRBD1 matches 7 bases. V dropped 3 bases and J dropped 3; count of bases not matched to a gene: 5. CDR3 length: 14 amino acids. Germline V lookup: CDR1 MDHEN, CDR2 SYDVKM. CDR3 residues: CASSFGDSRYEQYF. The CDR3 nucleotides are TGTGCCAGCAGTTTCGGGGACAGCCGCTACGAGCAGTACTTC.

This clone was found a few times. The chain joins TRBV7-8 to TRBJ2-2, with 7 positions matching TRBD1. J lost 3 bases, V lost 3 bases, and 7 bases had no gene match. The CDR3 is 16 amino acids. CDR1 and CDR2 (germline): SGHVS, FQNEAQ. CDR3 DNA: TGTGCCAGCAGCTTTTACAGGGGATCGGACACCGGGGAGCTGTTTTTT. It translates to CASSFYRGSDTGELFF.

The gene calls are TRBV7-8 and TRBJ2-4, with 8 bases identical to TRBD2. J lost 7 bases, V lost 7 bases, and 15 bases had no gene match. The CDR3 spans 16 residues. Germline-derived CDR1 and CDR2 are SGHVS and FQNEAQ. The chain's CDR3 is CASTPGGVQIYNIQYF. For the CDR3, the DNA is TGTGCCAGCACCCCGGGAGGGGTACAGATTTATAACATTCAGTACTTC.

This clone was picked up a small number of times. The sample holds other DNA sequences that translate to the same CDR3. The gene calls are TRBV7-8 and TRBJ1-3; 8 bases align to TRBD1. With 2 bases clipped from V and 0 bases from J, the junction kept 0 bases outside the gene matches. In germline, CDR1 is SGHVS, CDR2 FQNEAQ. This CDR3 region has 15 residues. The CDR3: CASSLQGASGNTIYF. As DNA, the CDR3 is TGTGCCAGCAGCTTACAGGGGGCCTCTGGAAACACCATATATTTT.

The CDR3 DNA reads as TGTGCCAGTGGTAAAAGCGGGACCTACGAGCAGTACTTC. It specifies CASGKSGTYEQYF. V usage is TRBV6-6 and J usage is TRBJ2-7, with 7 nucleotides matching TRBD2. Germline-derived CDR1 and CDR2 are MNHNY and SVGAGI (reference sequence). Losses at the gene ends were 9 bases for V and 2 bases for J; bases not matched to a gene: 7. The CDR3 has 13 amino acids.

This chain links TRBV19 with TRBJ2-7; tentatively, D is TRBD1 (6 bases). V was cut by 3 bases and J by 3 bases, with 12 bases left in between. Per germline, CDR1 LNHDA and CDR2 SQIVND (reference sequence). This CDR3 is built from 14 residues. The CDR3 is CASSIAGTSYEQYF. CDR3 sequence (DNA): TGTGCCAGTAGTATTGCCGGGACAAGCTACGAGCAGTACTTC.

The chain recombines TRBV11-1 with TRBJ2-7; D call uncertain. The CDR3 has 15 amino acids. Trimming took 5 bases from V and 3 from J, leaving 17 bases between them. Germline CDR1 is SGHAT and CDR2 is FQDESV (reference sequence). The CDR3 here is CASSPGSGTHYEQYF. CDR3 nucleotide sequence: TGTGCCAGCAGCCCCGGATCCGGCACACACTACGAGCAGTACTTC.

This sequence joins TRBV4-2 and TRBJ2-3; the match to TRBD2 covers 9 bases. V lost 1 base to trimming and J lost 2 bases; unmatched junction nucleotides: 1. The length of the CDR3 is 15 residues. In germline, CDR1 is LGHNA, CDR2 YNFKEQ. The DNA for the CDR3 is TGTGCCAGCAGCCAAGCTAGCGGGGACACAGATACGCAGTATTTT. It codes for CASSQASGDTDTQYF.

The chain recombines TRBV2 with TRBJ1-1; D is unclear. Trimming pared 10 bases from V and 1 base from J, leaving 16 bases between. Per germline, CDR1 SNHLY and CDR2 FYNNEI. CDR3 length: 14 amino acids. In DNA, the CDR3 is TGTGCCATCTCTTCCGGCGGAAGGAACACTGAAGCTTTCTTT. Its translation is CAISSGGRNTEAFF.

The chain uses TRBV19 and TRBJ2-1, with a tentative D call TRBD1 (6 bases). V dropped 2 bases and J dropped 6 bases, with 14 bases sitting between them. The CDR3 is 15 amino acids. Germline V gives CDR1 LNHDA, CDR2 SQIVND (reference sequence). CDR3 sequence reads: CASSIPNRAGNEQFF. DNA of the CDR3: TGTGCCAGTAGTATACCCAACAGGGCTGGCAATGAGCAGTTCTTC.

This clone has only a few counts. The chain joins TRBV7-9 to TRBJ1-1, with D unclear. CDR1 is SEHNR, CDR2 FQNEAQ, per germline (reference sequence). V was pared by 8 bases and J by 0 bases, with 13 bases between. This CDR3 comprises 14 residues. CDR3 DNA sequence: TGTGCCAGCGTTCCGCTACTCATGAACACTGAAGCTTTCTTT. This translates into CASVPLLMNTEAFF.

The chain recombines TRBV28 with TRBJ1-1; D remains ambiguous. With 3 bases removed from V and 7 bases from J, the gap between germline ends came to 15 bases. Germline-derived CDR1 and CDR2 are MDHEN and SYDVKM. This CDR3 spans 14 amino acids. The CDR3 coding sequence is TGTGCCAGCAGTTTCTTTTCAGGCCCACTTGAAGCTTTCTTT. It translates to CASSFFSGPLEAFF.

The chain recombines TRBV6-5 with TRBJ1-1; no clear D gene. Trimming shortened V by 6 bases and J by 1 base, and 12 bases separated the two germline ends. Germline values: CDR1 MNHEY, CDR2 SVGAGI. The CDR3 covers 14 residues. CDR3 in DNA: TGTGCCAGCAGGGAGGGTTCTGGGAACACTGAAGCTTTCTTT. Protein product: CASREGSGNTEAFF.

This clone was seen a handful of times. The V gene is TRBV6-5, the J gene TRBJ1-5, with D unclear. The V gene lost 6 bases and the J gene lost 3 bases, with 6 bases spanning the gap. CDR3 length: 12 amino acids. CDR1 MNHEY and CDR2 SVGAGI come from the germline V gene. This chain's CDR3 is CASRGPNQPQHF. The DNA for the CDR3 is TGTGCCAGCAGGGGCCCCAATCAGCCCCAGCATTTT.

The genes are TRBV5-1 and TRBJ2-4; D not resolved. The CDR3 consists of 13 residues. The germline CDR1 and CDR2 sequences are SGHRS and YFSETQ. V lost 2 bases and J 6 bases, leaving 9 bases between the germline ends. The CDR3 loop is CASSLLDRNIQYF. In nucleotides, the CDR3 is TGCGCCAGCAGCTTATTGGATCGAAACATTCAGTACTTC.

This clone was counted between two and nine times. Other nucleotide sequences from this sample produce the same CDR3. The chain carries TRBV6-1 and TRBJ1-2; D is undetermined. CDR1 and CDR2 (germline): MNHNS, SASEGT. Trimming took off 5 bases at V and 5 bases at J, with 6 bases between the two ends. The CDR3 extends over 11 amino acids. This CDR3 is CASSSTYGYTF. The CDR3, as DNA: TGTGCCAGCAGTTCGACATATGGCTACACCTTC.

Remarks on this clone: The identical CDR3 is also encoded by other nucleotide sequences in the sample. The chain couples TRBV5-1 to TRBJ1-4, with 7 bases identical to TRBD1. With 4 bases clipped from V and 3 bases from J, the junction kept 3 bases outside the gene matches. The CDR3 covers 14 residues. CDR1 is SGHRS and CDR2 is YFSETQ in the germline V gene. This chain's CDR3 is CASSPGTANEKLFF. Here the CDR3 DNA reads TGCGCCAGCAGCCCCGGGACAGCTAATGAAAAACTGTTTTTT.

Here the CDR3 reads CASSQVGASSDTQYF. DNA for the CDR3: TGTGCCAGCAGCCAAGTTGGGGCTAGCTCAGATACGCAGTATTTT. The chain uses TRBV4-2 and TRBJ2-3, with D perhaps being TRBD1 or TRBD2 (5 bases each). The CDR3 totals 15 residues. CDR1 is LGHNA and CDR2 is YNFKEQ in the germline V gene. V was trimmed by 1 base and J by 4 bases, leaving 12 bases between them.